This TCR beta chain is from a study of early T cells in non-severe SARS-CoV-2 infection. Turning to the study itself: From unsorted whole blood, bulk RNA was sequenced, and the chains remained unpaired.

About this clonotype itself: Its antigen is still unknown.

Study results and caveats: Comparison of clonotypes with VDJdb favored anti-spike CD8 responses while missing private and CD4 specificities.

Individual cDNA molecules received unique molecular identifiers during library preparation. MiXCR, run by TCRdb on the 5' RACE reads, gives a single entry per CDR3 protein. Here the sample spans roughly 99,000 distinct CDR3 sequences, around 12% being singletons. The sample in question was whole blood, obtained at baseline. The TCR sequence derives from an adult who was a healthcare worker with PCR-confirmed SARS-CoV-2 infection or an uninfected control (not recorded which).

The CDR3 region has the DNA TGTGCCAGCAGTTTTTCCCCCCTAGCGGGAAATGGAGAGACCCAGTACTTC. Encoded protein: CASSFSPLAGNGETQYF. The genes are TRBV6-1 and TRBJ2-5, with TRBD2 identical over 9 bases. V lost 5 bases to trimming and J lost 4 bases; unmatched junction nucleotides: 14. Germline V gives CDR1 MNHNS, CDR2 SASEGT. This CDR3 contains 17 residues.